Following are 8 T cell receptor beta chains from one sample sequenced in a study of T cell responses to AZD1222 COVID-19 vaccine. The table came from immunoSEQ multiplex PCR; TCRdb's copy has only in-frame clones and leaves some out. The repertoire has more than 150,000 clones, 85% to 90% of them found once; the top ten carry 0.4% to 0.5%. Material: peripheral blood, obtained on day 0 of AZD1222 vaccination. The origin of the receptors is an adult in good health.

This chain links TRBV2 with TRBJ2-7; 9 bases align to TRBD1. V shed 7 bases, J shed 0 bases, and the junction held 4 bases outside the gene matches. This CDR3 region has 14 residues. The germline V gene encodes CDR1 SNHLY and CDR2 FYNNEI. DNA for the CDR3: TGTGCCAGCACGGGGACAGGGACCTCCTACGAGCAGTACTTC. Translating it yields CASTGTGTSYEQYF.

With regard to this clone: The CDR3 does not end in the conserved phenylalanine or tryptophan, so this is likely a read error. It is unclear where the CDR3 begins or ends on the DNA, so no DNA is shown, and the CDR3 is as TCRdb lists it. This sequence joins TRBV7-3 and TRBJ2-7. The CDR3 is 12 amino acids long, termini counted. CDR1 is SGHTA and CDR2 is FQGTGA in the germline V gene. CDR3 residues: CASSLHWDLFLS.

V and J are TRBV4-1 and TRBJ2-3; TRBD2 might be the D (5 bases). Deletions cut 1 base from V and 6 bases from J, with 8 bases between. The germline V gene encodes CDR1 MGHRA and CDR2 YSYEKL. There are 13 residues in the CDR3. The CDR3 sequence is CASSQVRGDTQYF. The DNA of the CDR3 is TGCGCCAGCAGCCAAGTCCGAGGGGATACGCAGTATTTT.

The V call is TRBV28, the J call TRBJ2-2, with TRBD2 matching over 7 bases. The CDR3 is 17 amino acids. Trimming removed 4 bases from V and 4 bases from J; junction bases left unmatched: 12. The V gene's germline CDR1 is MDHEN and CDR2 SYDVKM. In DNA, the CDR3 is TGTGCCAGCAGTTCCCTGGGGGGGTCGTTTGGCACCGGGGAGCTGTTTTTT. Its translation: CASSSLGGSFGTGELFF.

The chain couples TRBV30 to TRBJ2-5, with TRBD2 as a possible D gene (5 bases). V was trimmed by 5 bases and J by 5 bases, leaving 9 bases between them. This CDR3 is 11 amino acids long. Germline V CDR1 and CDR2: GTSNPN, SVGIG (reference sequence). In DNA form, the CDR3 reads TGTGCCTGGGGCGGCGGGGAGACCCAGTACTTC. Its translation: CAWGGGETQYF.

The chain has TRBV9 and TRBJ2-2; 7 nucleotides match TRBD1. This CDR3 has 16 amino acids. V lost 0 bases to trimming and J lost 0 bases; unmatched junction nucleotides: 2. Germline lookup yields CDR1 SGDLS and CDR2 YYNGEE. As DNA, the CDR3 is TGTGCCAGCAGCGTAGGGCAGGGGGCGAACACCGGGGAGCTGTTTTTT. Its translation: CASSVGQGANTGELFF. The entire variable domain, with the rest obtained from reference TRBV9 and TRBJ2-2, is as follows: DSGVTQTPKHLITATGQRVTLRCSPRSGDLSVYWYQQSLDQGLQFLIQYYNGEERAKGNILERFSAQQFPDLHSELNLSSLELGDSALYFCASSVGQGANTGELFFGEGSRLTVL.

The chain recombines TRBV30 with TRBJ2-5; 12 positions match TRBD1. The CDR3 is 13 residues long. The trim removed 7 bases at V and 5 bases at J, leaving 5 bases unmatched. Per the germline V gene, CDR1 is GTSNPN and CDR2 is SVGIG (reference sequence). CDR3 in amino acids: CASGDRGLETQYF. The DNA for the CDR3 is TGTGCCTCGGGGGACAGGGGGCTCGAGACCCAGTACTTC.

The V and J genes are TRBV28 and TRBJ2-6; D perhaps matches TRBD1 (6 bases). This CDR3 spans 15 amino acids. CDR1 and CDR2 from the germline V gene are MDHEN and SYDVKM. V shed 10 bases and J shed 4 bases, with 17 bases lying between them. The CDR3 DNA is TGTGCCATCCAGCTAACAGGGCCCGGGGCCAACGTCCTGACTTTC. Translating gives CAIQLTGPGANVLTF.